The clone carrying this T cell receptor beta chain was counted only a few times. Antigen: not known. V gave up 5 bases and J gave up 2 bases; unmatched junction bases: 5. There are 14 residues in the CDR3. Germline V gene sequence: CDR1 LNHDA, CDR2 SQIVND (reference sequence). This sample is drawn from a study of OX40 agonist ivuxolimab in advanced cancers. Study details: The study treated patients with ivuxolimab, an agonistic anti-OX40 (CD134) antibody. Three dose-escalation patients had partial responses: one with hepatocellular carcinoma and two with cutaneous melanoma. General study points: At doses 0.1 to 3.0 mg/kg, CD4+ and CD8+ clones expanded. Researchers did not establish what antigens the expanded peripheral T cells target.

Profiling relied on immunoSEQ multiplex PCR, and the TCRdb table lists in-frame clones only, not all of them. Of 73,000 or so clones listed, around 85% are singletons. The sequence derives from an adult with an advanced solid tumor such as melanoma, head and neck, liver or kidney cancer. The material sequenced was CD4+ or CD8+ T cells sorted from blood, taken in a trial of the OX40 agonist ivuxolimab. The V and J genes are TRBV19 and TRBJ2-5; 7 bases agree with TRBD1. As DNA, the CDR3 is TGTGCCAGTAGTCCGGGACAGCGACAAGAGACCCAGTACTTC. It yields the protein CASSPGQRQETQYF. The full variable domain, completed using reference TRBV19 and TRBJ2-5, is DGGITQSPKYLFRKEGQNVTLSCEQNLNHDAMYWYRQDPGQGLRLIYYSQIVNDFQKGDIAEGYSVSREKKESFPLTVTSAQKNPTAFYLCASSPGQRQETQYFGPGTRLLVL.